This TCR beta chain was sequenced for a study of blood T cell repertoires in COVID-19. This clone was picked up one time. The CDR3 has 15 amino acids. The V and J ends lost 6 bases and 0 bases respectively, with 12 bases between them. CDR1 is SNHLY, CDR2 FYNNEI, per germline. Using immunoSEQ multiplex PCR, the repertoire was profiled, and TCRdb retains in-frame clones only, with some absent. The table lists 100,000 to 150,000 clones, 84% of them singletons. The source of this sequence is a young woman who had recovered from COVID-19. Sequencing was carried out using peripheral blood. The V call is TRBV2, the J call TRBJ1-5, with D possibly being TRBD1 (5 bases). The CDR3 region has the DNA TGTGCCAGCAGCTCTAGGGGTTATAGCAATCAGCCCCAGCATTTT. Protein: CASSSRGYSNQPQHF.